Ten or more counts support the clone carrying this T cell receptor beta chain. Its target is not known. The data are from a study of T cells in Graves' hyperthyroidism and ophthalmopathy. Looking at the study overall: Before treatment of any kind, peripheral blood was taken at initial diagnosis.

The study defined stable Graves' hyperthyroidism as no ophthalmopathy progression within 18 months. Study-level findings and limits: Most thyroid clonotypes with frequency above 0.001 were detected in blood.

The CDR3 loop spans 13 amino acids. Trimming removed 4 bases from V and 7 bases from J, with 13 bases in between. Germline CDR1 SNHLY, CDR2 FYNNEI. RNA transcripts yielded amplified TCR beta CDR3 regions. The study used the HTBI primer set for a first-round RT-PCR of the TCR CDR3. MiXCR, applied by TCRdb to the multiplex PCR reads, yields one record per CDR3 protein. The profile shows about 420,000 distinct CDR3 sequences, roughly an eighth of them singletons. This clonotype originated in a woman aged 18-30 years with Graves' hyperthyroidism. The specimen sequenced was blood. The chain uses TRBV2 and TRBJ1-1, with a weak D call TRBD1 (5 bases). CDR3 nucleotide sequence: TGTGCCAGCAGTGGCGAGAGGGGTGGTGAAGCTTTCTTT. Translated, it gives CASSGERGGEAFF.